These 12 T cell receptor beta chains were all obtained from the same sample, sequenced in a study of shared clonotypes between healthy human individuals. Using immunoSEQ multiplex PCR, the repertoire was profiled, and TCRdb retains in-frame clones only, with some absent. The sample lists about 2 million clones; roughly 95% were seen once. Naive-designated CD8 cells lacked CD45RO, were positively enriched for CCR7, and omitted terminally differentiated effector memory CD45RA+ cells. The source material was naive CD8+ T cells sorted from blood. The receptors were sampled from a man between 18 and 29 years old in good health.

This rearrangement joins TRBV2 to TRBJ2-4; no reliable D call. V lost 2 bases and J lost 1, with 12 bases in between. Germline V CDR1 and CDR2: SNHLY, FYNNEI. The CDR3 extends over 16 amino acids. CDR3 in DNA: TGTGCCAGCAGTGAACAGTTGTTCGGGGCCAAAAACATTCAGTACTTC. Residues: CASSEQLFGAKNIQYF.

The chain carries TRBV2 and TRBJ2-7; D ambiguous. CDR3 length: 13 amino acids. Deletions cut 1 base from V and 5 bases from J, with 9 bases between. Germline assignment: CDR1 SNHLY and CDR2 FYNNEI. The CDR3 DNA sequence: TGTGCCAGCAGTGAAGGCCTCCCCCACGAGCAGTACTTC. Amino acids: CASSEGLPHEQYF.

The chain uses TRBV10-3 and TRBJ1-5; TRBD1 matches 9 bases. The germline V gene encodes CDR1 ENHRY and CDR2 SYGVKD. The CDR3 spans 17 residues. V dropped 1 base and J dropped 0; count of bases not matched to a gene: 4. The CDR3 spells CAISEWGGQGSNQPQHF. CDR3 coding DNA: TGTGCCATCAGTGAGTGGGGGGGACAGGGTAGCAATCAGCCCCAGCATTTT.

The V call is TRBV4-1, the J call TRBJ2-1, with 7 bases that match TRBD2. In germline, CDR1 is MGHRA, CDR2 YSYEKL. The CDR3 covers 15 residues. J was trimmed by 2 bases and V by 5 bases; bases with no gene match: 6. Written as DNA, the CDR3 is TGCGCCAGCAGCGAACGGAGCGGGGCCTACAATGAGCAGTTCTTC. Its translation is CASSERSGAYNEQFF.

A remark on this clone: The sample contains more than one DNA sequence encoding this CDR3. This chain connects TRBV9 to TRBJ2-3; the D is unclear. Trimming removed 0 bases from V and 3 bases from J, with 8 bases in between. Germline loops: CDR1 SGDLS, CDR2 YYNGEE. CDR3 length: 14 residues. DNA of the CDR3: TGTGCCAGCAGCGTAGAGGTGGCGACAGATACGCAGTATTTT. This codes for CASSVEVATDTQYF.

The chain combines TRBV11-2 with TRBJ2-5, with TRBD2 matching 8 bases. Per the germline V gene, CDR1 is SGHAT and CDR2 is FQNNGV. The junction had 4 bases not matched to a gene; V was cut back by 5 bases and J by 5 bases. This CDR3 comprises 13 residues. The chain's CDR3 is CASSPEREETQYF. In DNA form, the CDR3 reads TGTGCCAGCAGCCCCGAGCGGGAGGAGACCCAGTACTTC.

To note about this clone: The identical CDR3 is also encoded by other nucleotide sequences in the sample. The chain couples TRBV29-1 to TRBJ2-7; 10 bases line up with TRBD1. Per the germline V gene, CDR1 is SQVTM and CDR2 is ANQGSEA. The ends lost 3 bases at V and 4 bases at J; junction bases unmatched: 9. The CDR3 runs to 15 residues. The CDR3 sequence is CSVEAPGQGPYEQYF. CDR3 nucleotides: TGCAGCGTTGAGGCCCCGGGACAGGGGCCTTACGAGCAGTACTTC.

This sequence joins TRBV2 and TRBJ1-1; no reliable D call. CDR1 is SNHLY and CDR2 is FYNNEI in the germline V gene. The V end was cut by 7 bases, the J end by 0 bases, with 18 bases between. CDR3 length equals 16 residues. The CDR3 region has the DNA TGTGCCAGCACCCTTGAGGAGACAAGACTGAACACTGAAGCTTTCTTT. This codes for CASTLEETRLNTEAFF.

This chain joins TRBV28 and TRBJ1-5, with 8 bases aligning to TRBD1. CDR1 is MDHEN and CDR2 is SYDVKM in the germline V gene. The CDR3 is made up of 21 amino acids. The trim removed 6 bases at V and 4 bases at J, leaving 26 bases unmatched. The DNA of the CDR3 is TGTGCCAGCAGCCTAAGGGTAGCGGACAGGGCGAAGGGGTTTTGGAATCAGCCCCAGCATTTT. It is translated as CASSLRVADRAKGFWNQPQHF.

Written as DNA, the CDR3 is TGTGCCAGCAGCACCACACAAGAGACCCAGTACTTC. Its protein is CASSTTQETQYF. The V call is TRBV5-4, the J call TRBJ2-5, with D unclear. The germline V and J ends were trimmed by 4 bases and 2 bases, with 6 bases remaining between them. CDR3 size: 12 residues. Germline lookup yields CDR1 SGHNT and CDR2 YYREEE (reference sequence).

The V and J genes are TRBV7-9 and TRBJ2-3; D is unclear. This CDR3 spans 12 amino acids. Germline V CDR1 and CDR2: SEHNR, FQNEAQ (reference sequence). V shed 5 bases and J shed 7 bases, with 10 bases lying between them. As DNA, the CDR3 is TGTGCCAGCAGCGACACGGGTAATACGCAGTATTTT. Protein: CASSDTGNTQYF.

This clone appeared once. The chain is built from TRBV5-6 and TRBJ2-7; tentatively, D is TRBD1 or TRBD2 (5 bases each). V lost 0 bases and J lost 3, with 10 bases in between. CDR3 length: 14 residues. Per germline, CDR1 SGHDT and CDR2 YYEEEE. CDR3 coding DNA: TGTGCCAGCAGCTTGGGTGGGGGAAACTACGAGCAGTACTTC. It translates to CASSLGGGNYEQYF.